The entry below describes one T cell receptor (beta chain). The target of this receptor is not known. No qualities accompany the bases; no much larger clone lies one base away. The time point label, as the study defines it: about 28 days (+/-7) after the second vaccine dose. What the treatment or condition label conveys for this sample: meningococcal conjugate vaccine given as trial control. Vaccinee samples came from UK trials COV001 and COV002, including a single-blind randomized controlled phase 2/3 trial of AZD1222 (ChAdOx1 nCoV-19) in healthy adults. Trial participant PBMC samples were collected at day 0 and day 28 after the second dose for TCRbeta chain sequencing. These data come from a study of T cell responses to AZD1222 COVID-19 vaccine (dated by TCRdb to the early 2020s). Broadly, across the study: TCR sequencing was performed for over 230 trial participants, of whom roughly 200 were given two doses of AZD1222 and around 25 were given two doses of MenACWY control vaccine. Trial participants were enrolled by age into 18-55, 56-69 and 70-plus year subgroups, with 148, 28 and 57 TCR-sequenced participants respectively.

On the study overall, not on this receptor specifically: After two AZD1222 doses, spike-specific TCR breadth and depth were significantly higher than at day 0 and than in MenACWY recipients. Participants were mostly white British and included more females than males, and it was suggested by the authors that clonal diversity may have been underestimated. The 56-69-year group was small, and its depth increase did not reach significance, likely because of low power. Conclusions about previously exposed vaccinees were limited because only a handful of AZD1222 recipients were SARS-CoV-2 seropositive at baseline. Vaccine-associated CD4 TCRs spanned the whole spike protein, with dominant responses in regions 160-218 and 743-854. Nearly half of unique spike-specific TCRs reportedly recognized epitopes outside regions mutated in the B.1.351 and B.1.1.7 variants. Because no samples from the day 14 peak response were available, repertoires could be characterized only after the peak T cell response.

The CDR3 regions of human TCRbeta chains were analyzed by immunosequencing. In the source study's methods: Repertoire TCRs were matched against a reference library of SARS-CoV-2-specific TCRs generated with the MIRA antigen-specificity platform. Breadth was defined as the fraction of unique TCRs that were SARS-CoV-2-associated. Depth was defined as the fraction of total T cells that were SARS-CoV-2-associated. Using the MIRA data, each spike-specific TCR was mapped to the spike region that the TCR reacts to and placed in a CD4 or CD8 class. Log10-transformed breadth and depth values were compared by one-way ANOVA with Sidak's multiple comparisons tests. Held by TCRdb, this immuneACCESS table contains in-frame sequences only and omits some clones. Under half of the omission traces to an unresolved V gene where checked; the cause of the rest is unknown. V, J and clone size derive from that table, while D and trimming were established from the DNA sequence. This sample is represented by around 130,000 clones; about 93% of them were singletons. The top ten clonotypes cover 4.2% of the sample.

V is cut by 7 bases and J by 4 bases, and the space between the germline ends is 5 bases. The germline V gene (reference sequence) specifies MNHEY as CDR1 and SMNVEV as CDR2. Including cysteine and valine, the CDR3 has 10 amino acids. Kept here is only the CDR3 DNA, which spans 30 bases and is read in frame from base 1. Recombination joined TRBV27 with TRBJ2-7; the D gene identity is not certain. This material consisted of peripheral blood, taken 28 days after the second dose of the MenACWY control vaccine. This receptor was obtained from an adult who received the MenACWY meningococcal vaccine as a control. This receptor carries the CDR3 CASTIYEQYV. Here is the DNA: TGTGCCAGCACTATATACGAGCAGTACGTC.